Described below is a single TCR beta chain sequence and its context. This clonotype is medium-sized (0.01 to 0.1%) by frequency; its count is not recorded. No cognate antigen has been identified for it. Sequencing used an Illumina MiSeq. TCRdb reprocessed the reads into one record per CDR3 protein sequence, lacking DNA. The sample's table lists a count of over a thousand distinct CDR3 sequences. About 30% of the sample is in the top ten clones. The sample comes from a study of diagnostic markers for celiac disease (TCRdb year 2020). The clonotype was recovered from a human donor. This table probably holds off-target reads from a library built for another chain. Sample: either unsorted cells or a sorted T cell fraction (not recorded which).

The CDR3 has the sequence CSARDGSDVPHNEQFF. The chain is encoded by TRBV20-1 joined to TRBJ2-1. The CDR3 runs 16 amino acids, cysteine and phenylalanine included. Nucleotide data are not available. The germline V gene (reference sequence) gives CDR1 as DFQATT and CDR2 as SNEGSKA.